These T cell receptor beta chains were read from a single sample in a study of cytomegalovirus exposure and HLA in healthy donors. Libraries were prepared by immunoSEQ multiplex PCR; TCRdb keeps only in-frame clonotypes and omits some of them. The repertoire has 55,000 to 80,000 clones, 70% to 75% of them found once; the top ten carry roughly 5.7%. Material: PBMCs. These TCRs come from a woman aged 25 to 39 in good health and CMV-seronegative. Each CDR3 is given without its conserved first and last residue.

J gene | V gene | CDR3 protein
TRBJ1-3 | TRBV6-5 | ASSRDSGNTIY
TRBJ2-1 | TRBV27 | ASSPQDRYNEQF
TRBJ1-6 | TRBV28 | ASSLSGRENSPLH
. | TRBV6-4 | ASPRGYEQY
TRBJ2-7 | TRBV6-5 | ASSRAGLPREQY
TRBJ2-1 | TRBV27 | ASSSGTSGRGGHNEQF
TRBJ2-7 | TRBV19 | ASRPGLLSEQY
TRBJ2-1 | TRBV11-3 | ASSRDRDPYNEQF
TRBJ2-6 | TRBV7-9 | ASSWDRAGANVLT
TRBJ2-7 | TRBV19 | ASSWTGDEQY
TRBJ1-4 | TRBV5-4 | ASSEYNEKLF
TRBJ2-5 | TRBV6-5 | ASSYPGGAQY
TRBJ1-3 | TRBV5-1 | ASSQTENSGNTIY
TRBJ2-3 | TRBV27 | ATSGRLAGDTQY
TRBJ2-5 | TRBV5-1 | ASSTTGTGAPETQY
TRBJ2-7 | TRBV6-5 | ASSYRDNYEQY
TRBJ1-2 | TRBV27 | ASSLGQGAYGYT
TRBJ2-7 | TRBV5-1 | ASSLGVRPNEQY
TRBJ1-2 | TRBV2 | ASSEFRAGGYGYT
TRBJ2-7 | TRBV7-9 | ASSSGLFSHEQY
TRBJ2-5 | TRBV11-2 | ASSFRAFRAGETQY
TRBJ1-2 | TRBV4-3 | ASSQDIQVNYGYT
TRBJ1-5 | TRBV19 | ATRDRGLYSDQPQH
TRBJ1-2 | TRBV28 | ASSDTGGGGYT
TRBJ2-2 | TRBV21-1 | ASSKRTSGPKGWAGELF
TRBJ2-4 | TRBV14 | ASSQEIGRGLAKNIQY
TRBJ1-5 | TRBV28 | ASSYIFFGQGGNQPQH
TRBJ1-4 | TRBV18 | ASSTPESQWEKLF
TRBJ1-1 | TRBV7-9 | ASSLVRQANTEAF
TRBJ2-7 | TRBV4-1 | ASSHGTSGPYEQY
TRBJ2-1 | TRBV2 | ASSAQAGGPNEQF
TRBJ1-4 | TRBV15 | ATTDTSPTNEKLF
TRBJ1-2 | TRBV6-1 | AANDRGQGYT
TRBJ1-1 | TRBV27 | ASSLRTGGRNTEAF
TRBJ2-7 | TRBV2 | ASSGGLSYEQY
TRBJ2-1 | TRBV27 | ASSPYGGRAGDEQF
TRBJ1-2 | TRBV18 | ASSPETGEFGYT
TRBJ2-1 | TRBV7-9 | ASTSPAGTNFGDEQF
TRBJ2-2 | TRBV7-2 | ASSLDSRGTGELF
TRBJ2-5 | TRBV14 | ASSRGREETQY
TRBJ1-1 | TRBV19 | ASSIASGTAGGEAF
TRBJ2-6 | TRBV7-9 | ASSLSQGAAGANVLT
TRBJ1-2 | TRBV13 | ASSLEGSDYGYT